A single sample gave rise to the 27 T cell receptor beta chains below, sequenced in a study of shared clonotypes between healthy human individuals. The table came from immunoSEQ multiplex PCR; TCRdb's copy has only in-frame clones and leaves some out. The sample yields about 2.4 million clones, over 85% seen once. Sequenced material: naive CD4+ T cells from PBMCs. Subset noted: CD45RA+ positively selected. These receptors were taken from a man in his late teens or twenties in good health. Some clones in this sample may be carry-over from other donors' samples.

The chain recombines TRBV28 with TRBJ1-1; 7 nucleotides line up with TRBD1. V was clipped by 7 bases and J by 1 base; unmatched bases: 12. The germline gives CDR1 MDHEN, CDR2 SYDVKM. The CDR3 length is 16 residues. CDR3 sequence reads: CASNLFRTGQNTEAFF. CDR3 DNA sequence: TGTGCCAGCAATCTTTTTCGGACAGGCCAGAACACTGAAGCTTTCTTT.

J is TRBJ2-5 and V is TRBV20-1; perhaps TRBD2 as D (6 bases). Trimming cost V 7 bases and J 7 bases, with 13 bases left between them. The CDR3 extends over 11 amino acids. Germline-derived CDR1 and CDR2 are DFQATT and SNEGSKA (reference sequence). The CDR3 DNA is TGCAGTGTAGTGGGGGGTGGGACCCAGTACTTC. It codes for CSVVGGGTQYF.

The chain carries TRBV5-1 and TRBJ2-7; TRBD1 is a possible D gene (7 bases). The CDR3 consists of 15 residues. Trimming took off 0 bases at V and 1 base at J, with 11 bases between the two ends. Germline V gene data show CDR1 as SGHRS and CDR2 as YFSETQ. The CDR3 DNA follows: TGCGCCAGCAGCTTGGCCGGGGGACAGTCCTACGAGCAGTACTTC. Amino acids: CASSLAGGQSYEQYF.

The chain couples TRBV7-3 to TRBJ1-2; D possibly corresponds to TRBD1 (6 bases). The CDR3 spans 12 residues. Germline CDR1 is SGHTA and CDR2 is FQGTGA. Between the trimmed V and J ends, which lost 1 base and 8 bases, there was a span of 8 bases. CDR3 loop: CASSLIGGGYTF. The CDR3 nucleotides are TGTGCCAGCAGCTTAATCGGGGGCGGCTACACCTTC. Full variable domain (rest looked up from reference TRBV7-3 and TRBJ1-2): GAGVSQTPSNKVTEKGKYVELRCDPISGHTALYWYRQSLGQGPEFLIYFQGTGAADDSGLPNDRFFAVRPEGSVSTLKIQRTERGDSAVYLCASSLIGGGYTFGSGTRLTVV.

The V and J genes are TRBV2 and TRBJ2-7; possible D gene TRBD2, 6 bases. The CDR3 length is 15 residues. Germline values: CDR1 SNHLY, CDR2 FYNNEI. Trimming cost V 5 bases and J 3 bases, with 17 bases left between them. The CDR3 DNA reads as TGTGCCAGCAGTCCCGACGGCGGAGGGGTCTACGAGCAGTACTTC. It encodes CASSPDGGGVYEQYF.

The chain is built from TRBV4-2 and TRBJ2-2; tentatively, D is TRBD1 or TRBD2 (5 bases each). The CDR3 sequence is 16 residues long. V lost 1 base, J lost 6 bases, and 15 bases lay in between. Germline V lookup: CDR1 LGHNA, CDR2 YNFKEQ. CDR3 sequence (DNA): TGTGCCAGCAGCCAAGTTGAGGGACCGACCTCCGGGGAGCTGTTTTTT. This gives the protein CASSQVEGPTSGELFF.

The chain uses TRBV25-1 and TRBJ1-1, with a tentative D call TRBD1 (5 bases). The germline CDR1 and CDR2 sequences are MGHDK and SYGVNS. V lost 0 bases and J lost 4, with 12 bases in between. The CDR3 extends over 15 amino acids. CDR3 DNA: TGTGCCAGCAGTGAATATGGGGGGGGTTCCACTGAAGCTTTCTTT. Translated, it gives CASSEYGGGSTEAFF. Together with reference TRBV25-1 and TRBJ1-1, the CDR3 gives the full variable domain: EADIYQTPRYLVIGTGKKITLECSQTMGHDKMYWYQQDPGMELHLIHYSYGVNSTEKGDLSSESTVSRIRTEHFPLTLESARPSHTSQYLCASSEYGGGSTEAFFGQGTRLTVV.

This clone came up a few times. At the DNA level, this CDR3 is encoded by other sequences in the same sample as well. The chain links TRBV28 to TRBJ1-5; D unresolved. The CDR3 extends over 12 amino acids. V lost 4 bases, J lost 7 bases, and 8 bases lay in between. The V gene's germline CDR1 is MDHEN and CDR2 SYDVKM. The CDR3 region has the DNA TGTGCCAGCAGTTCCCCCGGGCAGCCCCAGCATTTT. Amino acid sequence: CASSSPGQPQHF.

The V and J genes are TRBV27 and TRBJ1-2; 11 nucleotides match TRBD1. CDR1 is MNHEY and CDR2 is SMNVEV in the germline V gene (reference sequence). This CDR3 spans 16 amino acids. Trimming took 3 bases from V and 2 from J; bases not matched to a gene: 5. CDR3 bases: TGTGCCAGCAGTTTTCTAGGACAGGGGGCGAACTATGGCTACACCTTC. Amino acids: CASSFLGQGANYGYTF.

The chain combines TRBV4-2 with TRBJ2-3; D is unresolved. The V end was cut by 1 base, the J end by 8 bases, with 7 bases between. CDR1 is LGHNA and CDR2 is YNFKEQ in the germline V gene. The CDR3 runs to 12 residues. This chain's CDR3 is CASSQAAGTQYF. In nucleotides, the CDR3 is TGTGCCAGCAGCCAAGCAGCAGGTACGCAGTATTTT.

The J gene is TRBJ2-1, the V gene TRBV6-1; D may match TRBD1 or TRBD2 (5 bases each). Per germline, CDR1 MNHNS and CDR2 SASEGT. CDR3 length: 14 residues. Trimming took off 6 bases at V and 4 bases at J, with 13 bases between the two ends. The CDR3 bases are TGTGCCAGCAGCCGGGACCCCTCGTACAATGAGCAGTTCTTC. Translated: CASSRDPSYNEQFF.

V is TRBV7-6 and J is TRBJ1-4, with a weak D call TRBD1 (5 bases). The germline CDR1 and CDR2 sequences are SGHVS and FNYEAQ. The CDR3 has 15 amino acids. V shed 4 bases and J shed 7 bases, with 16 bases lying between them. In DNA form, the CDR3 reads TGTGCCAGCAGCTCACCAGTGGCAGGGATTGAAAAACTGTTTTTT. This encodes CASSSPVAGIEKLFF.

The genes are TRBV7-6 and TRBJ2-5, with D possibly being TRBD1 or TRBD2 (5 bases each). Germline CDR1 SGHVS, CDR2 FNYEAQ. The CDR3 extends over 13 amino acids. V was pared by 4 bases and J by 10 bases, with 16 bases between. The CDR3 loop reads CASSSDRDGDQYF. The CDR3 bases are TGTGCCAGCAGCTCTGACCGGGACGGCGACCAGTACTTC.

This chain uses TRBV30 with TRBJ1-4, with D possibly TRBD1 on 6 matching bases. CDR1 GTSNPN and CDR2 SVGIG come from the germline V gene (reference sequence). V was pared by 4 bases and J by 0 bases, with 9 bases between. The CDR3 extends over 14 amino acids. CDR3 sequence (DNA): TGTGCCTGGACCGGGACATCAACTAATGAAAAACTGTTTTTT. This encodes CAWTGTSTNEKLFF.

The chain combines TRBV9 with TRBJ2-3, with D possibly matching TRBD2 (5 bases). Trimming cost V 4 bases and J 2 bases, with 11 bases left between them. This CDR3 contains 14 residues. The germline V gene has CDR1 SGDLS and CDR2 YYNGEE. The CDR3 DNA reads TGTGCCAGCAGCTCAAGCGGATACACAGATACGCAGTATTTT. Translation gives CASSSSGYTDTQYF.

CDR3 residues: CASSFGLNSGNTIYF. The CDR3 nucleotides are TGTGCCAGCAGCTTTGGACTCAACTCTGGAAACACCATATATTTT. The chain has TRBV5-6 and TRBJ1-3; the D is unclear. V lost 2 bases and J 0 bases, leaving 9 bases between the germline ends. The germline gives CDR1 SGHDT, CDR2 YYEEEE. CDR3 size: 15 residues.

The chain combines TRBV6-5 with TRBJ1-2; TRBD1 agrees at 7 bases. CDR1 is MNHEY and CDR2 is SVGAGI in the germline V gene. V shed 0 bases and J 6 bases; nucleotides not matched to a gene: 10. The length of the CDR3 is 16 residues. The DNA of the CDR3 is TGTGCCAGCAGTTACTCGACGGCAGGGGGTCGGCATGGCTACACCTTC. Its translation: CASSYSTAGGRHGYTF.

The chain recombines TRBV30 with TRBJ2-1; TRBD1 matches at 11 bases. V lost 0 bases to trimming and J lost 7 bases; unmatched junction nucleotides: 5. The CDR3 spans 15 residues. Germline values: CDR1 GTSNPN, CDR2 SVGIG (reference sequence). CDR3 protein: CAWSVRGQGANEQFF. Written as DNA, the CDR3 is TGTGCCTGGAGTGTACGAGGACAGGGGGCAAATGAGCAGTTCTTC.

Turning to this clone: This sample also contains other DNA sequences that code for the same CDR3. This chain links TRBV7-8 with TRBJ1-1; D not resolved. Per germline, CDR1 SGHVS and CDR2 FQNEAQ. The CDR3 is 14 residues long. V was pared by 0 bases and J by 0 bases, with 5 bases between. The CDR3 reads CASSLAPMNTEAFF. The CDR3 nucleotides are TGTGCCAGCAGCTTAGCACCTATGAACACTGAAGCTTTCTTT.

The rearrangement joins TRBV29-1 to TRBJ2-7, with no clear D. Looked up from germline, CDR1 is SQVTM and CDR2 is ANQGSEA. CDR3 length: 13 amino acids. V shed 4 bases and J shed 1 base, with 11 bases lying between them. For the CDR3, the DNA is TGCAGCGTTGTTGTGGGCGGTTCCTACGAGCAGTACTTC. It is translated as CSVVVGGSYEQYF.

This chain links TRBV4-3 with TRBJ2-1; D unclear. The CDR3 length is 13 residues. With 0 bases removed from V and 8 bases from J, the gap between germline ends came to 8 bases. In germline, CDR1 is LGHNA, CDR2 YSLEER. CDR3 sequence (DNA): TGCGCCAGCAGCCAAGAACTGGTCGATGAGCAGTTCTTC. Translation: CASSQELVDEQFF.

This chain uses TRBV4-1 with TRBJ1-4; 7 positions agree with TRBD1. The CDR3 has 15 amino acids. CDR1 is MGHRA, CDR2 YSYEKL, per germline. Losses at the gene ends were 4 bases for V and 4 bases for J; bases not matched to a gene: 6. CDR3 sequence (DNA): TGCGCCAGCAGCCCCACCGGGACAGTTAATGAAAAACTGTTTTTT. It specifies CASSPTGTVNEKLFF.

The chain uses TRBV5-1 and TRBJ2-2, with D perhaps TRBD1 (5 bases). V was cut by 0 bases and J by 4 bases, with 10 bases left in between. The CDR3 length is 15 residues. Germline V CDR1 and CDR2: SGHRS, YFSETQ. The CDR3 DNA reads as TGCGCCAGCAGCTTGGTCAGGGTGCCCACCGGGGAGCTGTTTTTT. It encodes CASSLVRVPTGELFF.

As to this clone: Within the sample, other DNA sequences also encode this same CDR3. The gene calls are TRBV18 and TRBJ1-3; 7 bases map to TRBD1. Germline-derived CDR1 and CDR2 are KGHSH and LQKENI. This CDR3 is 14 amino acids long. Unmatched junction bases numbered 2, after V lost 4 bases and J lost 2 bases. The CDR3 sequence: CASSRQGTGNTIYF. The CDR3 DNA sequence: TGTGCCAGCTCACGACAGGGTACTGGAAACACCATATATTTT.

The genes are TRBV11-1 and TRBJ2-7, with TRBD2 identical over 9 bases. There are 14 residues in the CDR3. Germline CDR1 reads SGHAT; CDR2 reads FQDESV (reference sequence). V trimming: 5 bases; J trimming: 3 bases; junction bases outside the gene matches: 5. CDR3 DNA: TGTGCCAGCAGCCCTAGCGGGAAGTACTACGAGCAGTACTTC. Amino acids: CASSPSGKYYEQYF.

The chain employs TRBV6-1 and TRBJ2-2; possible D gene TRBD1, 6 bases. Germline V gives CDR1 MNHNS, CDR2 SASEGT. V lost 8 bases and J 7 bases, leaving 17 bases between the germline ends. The CDR3 extends over 14 amino acids. CDR3 residues: CASWYRVRDGELFF. The CDR3 nucleotides read TGTGCCAGCTGGTACAGGGTCCGGGACGGGGAGCTGTTTTTT.

The chain carries TRBV15 and TRBJ2-7, with D possibly being TRBD1 or TRBD2 (5 bases each). Germline lookup yields CDR1 LNHNV and CDR2 YYDKDF (reference sequence). With 5 bases removed from V and 5 bases from J, the gap between germline ends came to 19 bases. The CDR3 consists of 15 residues. The CDR3 loop reads CATSVPGPTHHEQYF. CDR3 nucleotide sequence: TGTGCCACCAGCGTACCGGGACCCACCCACCACGAGCAGTACTTC.